This T cell receptor (beta chain) appears in the sequencing data of a study of technical replicates of blood from a handful of donors (dated by TCRdb to the late 2010s). The method behind the library was the immunoSEQ multiplex PCR assay. TCRdb limited this immuneACCESS table to in-frame rearrangements with V and J called. A share of clones is missing; checked studies link under half to unresolved V genes, and the rest is unexplained. The sample table holds roughly 85,000 clones, of which around 94% were seen once. In total, the top ten clones hold 0.26% of the sample. Based on the germline V gene (reference sequence), the CDR1 and CDR2 sequences are GTSNPN and SVGIG. The V and J ends are trimmed by 2 bases and 4 bases, leaving 9 bases between them. From cysteine to phenylalanine, the CDR3 is 13 amino acids long. The DNA shown is the 39-base CDR3, in frame from base 1. The sample holds a few counts of this clone. The antigen it binds to is not known. Base qualities are missing; no much larger clone stands one base away.

The source material was T cells isolated from PBMCs. The chain employs TRBV30 and TRBJ1-3; D gene: possibly TRBD1, on 6 matching bases. The receptor was isolated from a human donor in good health. The bases are TGTGCCTGGAGTTCAGGGGCAGGAAACACCATATATTTT. This codes for CAWSSGAGNTIYF. The full variable domain, completed from the reference TRBV30 and TRBJ1-3 proteins outside the CDR3, reads SQTIHQWPATLVQPVGSPLSLECTVEGTSNPNLYWYRQAAGRGLQLLFYSVGIGQISSEVPQNLSASRPQDRQFILSSKKLLLSDSGFYLCAWSSGAGNTIYFGEGSWLTVV.